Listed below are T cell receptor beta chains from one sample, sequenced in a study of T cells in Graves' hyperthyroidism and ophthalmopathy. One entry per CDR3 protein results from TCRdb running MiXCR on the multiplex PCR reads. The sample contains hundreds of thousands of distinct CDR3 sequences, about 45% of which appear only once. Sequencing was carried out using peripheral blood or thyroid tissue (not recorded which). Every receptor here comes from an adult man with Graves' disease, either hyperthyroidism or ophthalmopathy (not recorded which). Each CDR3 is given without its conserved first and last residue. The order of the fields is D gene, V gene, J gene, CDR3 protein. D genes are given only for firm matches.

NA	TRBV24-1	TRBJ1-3	ATSDPPGDTSGNTIY
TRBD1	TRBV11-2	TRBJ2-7	ASSAQQGLEQY
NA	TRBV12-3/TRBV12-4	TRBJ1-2	ASSQPGAASYGYT
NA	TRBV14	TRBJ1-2	ASSQLSYWGYT
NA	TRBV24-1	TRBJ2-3	ATSDPKTGLLTDTQY
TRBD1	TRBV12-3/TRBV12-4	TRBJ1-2	ASSSRQGLGYT
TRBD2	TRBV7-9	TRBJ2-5	ASSVGGGGRETQY
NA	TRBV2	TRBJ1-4	ASSRSGTEKLF
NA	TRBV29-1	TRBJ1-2	SVEMGATGYT
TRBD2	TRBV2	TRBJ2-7	ASRWTSGGYEQY
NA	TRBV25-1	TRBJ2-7	ASSGMRQASYEQY
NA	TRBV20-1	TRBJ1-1	SASFRILNTEAF
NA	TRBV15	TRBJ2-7	ATSRDPDYEQY
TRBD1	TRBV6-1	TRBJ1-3	ASSAGTGGRNTIY
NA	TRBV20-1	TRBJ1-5	SAPRGGQPQH
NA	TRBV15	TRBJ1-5	ATKGVNQPQH
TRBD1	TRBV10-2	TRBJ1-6	ASSTGTGGSPLH
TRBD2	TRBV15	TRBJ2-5	ATSRGLAGGRKTQY
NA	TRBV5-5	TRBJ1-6	ASSVGHDNSPLH
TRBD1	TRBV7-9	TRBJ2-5	ASRTGTGGRETQY
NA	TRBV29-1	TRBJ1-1	SVVGSSGTEAF
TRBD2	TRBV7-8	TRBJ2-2	ASSLRSGSSPGELF
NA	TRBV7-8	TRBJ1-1	ASSLDRGGEAF
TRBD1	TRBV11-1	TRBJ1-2	ASNPDRGRSYGYT
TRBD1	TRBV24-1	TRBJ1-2	ATSDFTGDGYGYT
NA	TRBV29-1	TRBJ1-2	SGGRYGYT
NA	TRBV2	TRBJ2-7	ASSYLSEQY
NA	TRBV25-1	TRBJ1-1	ASSEALTNTEAF
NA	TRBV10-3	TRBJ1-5	ASSEFRDQPQH
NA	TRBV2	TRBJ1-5	ASSERATGLSPLNQPQH
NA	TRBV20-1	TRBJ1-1	SARQGESEAF
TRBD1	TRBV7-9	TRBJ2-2	ASSQASGGTGELF
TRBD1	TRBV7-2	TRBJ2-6	ASSQLGGAPRGANVLT
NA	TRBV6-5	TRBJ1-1	ASSYSQGLVEAF
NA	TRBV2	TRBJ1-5	ASRPQYSNQPQH
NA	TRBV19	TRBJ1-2	ASSIWGNYGYT
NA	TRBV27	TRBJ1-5	ASSETGWPNQPQH
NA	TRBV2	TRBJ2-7	ASSGRGLNQPQQY
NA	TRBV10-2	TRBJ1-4	ASSEEIANEKLF
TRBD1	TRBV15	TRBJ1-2	ATSRDRGVYGYT
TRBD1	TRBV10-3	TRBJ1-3	AISESPGQGAVGNTIY